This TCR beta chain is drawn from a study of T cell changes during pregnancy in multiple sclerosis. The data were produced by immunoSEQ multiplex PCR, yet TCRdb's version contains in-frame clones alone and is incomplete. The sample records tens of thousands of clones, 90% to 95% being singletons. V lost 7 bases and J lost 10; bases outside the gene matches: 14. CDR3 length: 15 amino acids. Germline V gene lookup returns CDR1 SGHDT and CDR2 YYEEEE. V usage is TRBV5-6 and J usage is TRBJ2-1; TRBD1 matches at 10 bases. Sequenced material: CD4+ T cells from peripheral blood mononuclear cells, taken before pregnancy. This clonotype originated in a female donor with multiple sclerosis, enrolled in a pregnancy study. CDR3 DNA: TGTGCCAGCGGACAACCGGGACAGGGGTTTCGCGAGCAGTTCTTC. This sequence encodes CASGQPGQGFREQFF.